A single sample is the source of the 21 T cell receptor beta chains below, sequenced in a study of cytotoxic CD8 clonotypes in ibrutinib-treated CLL. Sequenced by immunoSEQ multiplex PCR; TCRdb stores in-frame clones only, minus some. Here the sample spans 300,000 to 350,000 clones, roughly 80% being singletons. Specimen: PBMCs, collected before ibrutinib treatment. The receptors shown here come from a human donor with chronic lymphocytic leukemia.

The gene calls are TRBV7-6 and TRBJ2-7; 7 bases map to TRBD1. The germline V gene encodes CDR1 SGHVS and CDR2 FNYEAQ. V lost 2 bases to trimming and J lost 6 bases; unmatched junction nucleotides: 19. The CDR3 is made up of 18 amino acids. CDR3 sequence: CASSLPPDRPFLVSEQYF. CDR3 nucleotide sequence: TGTGCCAGCAGCTTACCTCCGGACAGGCCCTTTCTTGTTAGCGAGCAGTACTTC.

This clone was recorded only once. The chain is built from TRBV5-1 and TRBJ2-7; a weak D match, TRBD1 (6 bases). This CDR3 spans 13 amino acids. CDR1 and CDR2 from the germline V gene are SGHRS and YFSETQ. V shed 6 bases and J shed 2 bases, with 12 bases lying between them. This chain's CDR3 is CASKGTTTYEQYF. The DNA for the CDR3 is TGCGCCAGCAAAGGGACAACGACCTACGAGCAGTACTTC.

Worth noting for this clone: The sample holds other DNA sequences that translate to the same CDR3. The chain recombines TRBV29-1 with TRBJ1-5; tentatively, D is TRBD1 (5 bases). Germline V CDR1 and CDR2: SQVTM, ANQGSEA. There are 12 residues in the CDR3. V lost 6 bases, J lost 1 base, and 7 bases lay in between. The CDR3 loop is CSVRDSNQPQHF. Here the CDR3 DNA reads TGCAGCGTCCGGGACAGCAATCAGCCCCAGCATTTT.

This rearrangement joins TRBV6-5 to TRBJ2-2; 8 positions match TRBD2. Germline CDR1 MNHEY, CDR2 SVGAGI. With V trimmed by 6 bases and J by 7 bases, 7 bases remained unmatched. This CDR3 has 14 residues. The CDR3 nucleotides read TGTGCCAGCAGCCGACTAGCGCGGGTCGGGGAGCTGTTTTTT. This sequence encodes CASSRLARVGELFF.

The chain joins TRBV6-5 to TRBJ1-5; D might be TRBD1 (5 bases). V dropped 6 bases and J dropped 5 bases, with 17 bases sitting between them. There are 15 residues in the CDR3. CDR1 is MNHEY and CDR2 is SVGAGI in the germline V gene. The CDR3 DNA sequence: TGTGCCAGCAGACCGGACGGTATGGGGGATCAGCCCCAGCATTTT. Translating gives CASRPDGMGDQPQHF.

The chain joins TRBV7-2 to TRBJ2-6; D unresolved. The CDR3 consists of 14 residues. Deletions cut 1 base from V and 9 bases from J, with 10 bases between. Germline V gene data show CDR1 as SGHTA and CDR2 as FQGNSA. The CDR3 here is CASSLVPPGNVLTF. Written as DNA, the CDR3 is TGTGCCAGCAGCTTAGTCCCTCCAGGCAACGTCCTGACTTTC.

This clone was detected a few times. The chain employs TRBV25-1 and TRBJ2-1; D gene unclear. V lost 1 base to trimming and J lost 8 bases, with 9 bases between them. Germline CDR1 is MGHDK and CDR2 is SYGVNS. There are 13 residues in the CDR3. This CDR3 is CASSESAWDEQFF. The DNA of the CDR3 is TGTGCCAGCAGTGAATCGGCTTGGGATGAGCAGTTCTTC.

This chain uses TRBV7-8 with TRBJ1-5; no reliable D call. Germline CDR1 is SGHVS and CDR2 is FQNEAQ. The CDR3 is 13 amino acids. The V end lost 1 base, the J end lost 7 bases, and 8 bases lay between the germline ends. The CDR3 reads CASSLGWEQPQHF. For the CDR3, the DNA is TGTGCCAGCAGCTTAGGGTGGGAACAGCCCCAGCATTTT.

The V gene is TRBV28, the J gene TRBJ1-5; D may be TRBD1 (6 bases). The V and J ends lost 4 bases and 0 bases respectively, with 19 bases between them. The CDR3 totals 18 residues. The germline CDR1 and CDR2 sequences are MDHEN and SYDVKM. Here the CDR3 reads CASSSRDKELGSNQPQHF. CDR3 nucleotide sequence: TGTGCCAGCAGTTCCCGGGACAAGGAATTAGGTAGCAATCAGCCCCAGCATTTT.

This clone was seen only once. This rearrangement joins TRBV29-1 to TRBJ1-2; the D gene is possibly TRBD1 (6 bases). The CDR3 runs 14 residues. Per germline, CDR1 SQVTM and CDR2 ANQGSEA. The germline V and J ends were trimmed by 2 bases and 4 bases, with 14 bases remaining between them. The CDR3 region is CSVELVQGLYGYTF. The CDR3 bases are TGCAGCGTTGAATTGGTACAGGGTCTCTATGGCTACACCTTC.

This clone was seen more than once but under ten times. The chain has TRBV29-1 and TRBJ2-7, with 7 bases aligning to TRBD1. The CDR3 length is 12 residues. Germline V lookup: CDR1 SQVTM, CDR2 ANQGSEA. The V and J ends lost 7 bases and 2 bases, in that order; junction bases with no gene match: 5. The CDR3 sequence is CSARDRAYEQYF. CDR3 DNA sequence: TGCAGCGCGAGAGACAGGGCCTACGAGCAGTACTTC.

The chain's CDR3 is CASSQGAGNIQYF. As DNA, the CDR3 is TGTGCCAGCAGCCAAGGTGCTGGGAACATTCAGTACTTC. V usage is TRBV14 and J usage is TRBJ2-4; unclear D gene. The V end lost 1 base, the J end lost 7 bases, and 8 bases lay between the germline ends. Germline V lookup: CDR1 SGHDN, CDR2 FVKESK. The CDR3 loop spans 13 amino acids.

This rearrangement joins TRBV19 to TRBJ2-3; D is perhaps TRBD2 (6 bases). Trimming cost V 5 bases and J 3 bases, with 12 bases left between them. There are 14 residues in the CDR3. The germline V gene has CDR1 LNHDA and CDR2 SQIVND (reference sequence). The CDR3 DNA reads TGTGCCAGTAGTTTGCGGGGTTATACAGATACGCAGTATTTT. It is translated as CASSLRGYTDTQYF.

This clone was seen only once. This chain connects TRBV7-2 to TRBJ2-3; 9 positions match TRBD2. CDR3 length equals 16 residues. Trimming took 2 bases from V and 3 from J; bases not matched to a gene: 6. The germline V gene encodes CDR1 SGHTA and CDR2 FQGNSA. The CDR3 here is CASSLRIAGVTDTQYF. The CDR3 DNA reads as TGTGCCAGCAGCTTACGTATAGCGGGAGTTACAGATACGCAGTATTTT.

The table lists this clone with a count of one. V is TRBV18 and J is TRBJ2-3, with D possibly TRBD2 on 5 matching bases. The V gene's germline CDR1 is KGHSH and CDR2 LQKENI. V shed 4 bases and J shed 0 bases, with 11 bases lying between them. This CDR3 region has 15 residues. The CDR3 loop reads CASSLSGGSTDTQYF. In DNA form, the CDR3 reads TGTGCCAGCTCACTGAGCGGAGGAAGCACAGATACGCAGTATTTT.

The rearrangement uses TRBV7-8 and TRBJ2-7, with 7 nucleotides matching TRBD1. The V gene end was trimmed by 5 bases and the J gene end by 1 base; junction bases not matched to a gene: 14. In germline, CDR1 is SGHVS, CDR2 FQNEAQ. The CDR3 is 17 amino acids. The CDR3 here is CASSTRPPGQQSYEQYF. The CDR3, as DNA: TGTGCCAGCAGCACGCGACCTCCGGGACAGCAATCCTACGAGCAGTACTTC.

The V call is TRBV10-1, the J call TRBJ2-2; TRBD2 matches at 10 bases. This CDR3 is 16 amino acids long. The germline CDR1 and CDR2 sequences are WNHNN and SYGVQD (reference sequence). Trimming removed 6 bases from V and 2 bases from J; junction bases left unmatched: 6. In nucleotides, the CDR3 is TGCGCCAGCAGCATACTAGCGGGGCTCAACACCGGGGAGCTGTTTTTT. Translated, it gives CASSILAGLNTGELFF.

The genes are TRBV23-1 and TRBJ2-7; possible D gene TRBD2, 6 bases. TRBV23-1 belongs to the ORF category, with a function that is uncertain. The CDR3 contains 13 residues. The V end lost 6 bases, the J end lost 6 bases, and 15 bases lay between the germline ends. The CDR3 DNA sequence: TGCGCCAGCAGGGTGGGAGGACTGCGCGAGCAGTACTTC. It yields the protein CASRVGGLREQYF.

The V gene is TRBV4-3, the J gene TRBJ2-1; D not certain. V dropped 0 bases and J dropped 8 bases, with 11 bases sitting between them. Germline CDR1 is LGHNA and CDR2 is YSLEER. The CDR3 sequence is 14 residues long. The CDR3, as DNA: TGCGCCAGCAGCCAAGAGTGGGATAGCCATGAGCAGTTCTTC. This translates into CASSQEWDSHEQFF.

V is TRBV29-1 and J is TRBJ1-1; D may be TRBD1 (6 bases). Germline V gives CDR1 SQVTM, CDR2 ANQGSEA. This CDR3 has 11 residues. V lost 6 bases to trimming and J lost 5 bases, with 10 bases between them. CDR3 in amino acids: CSVSGVTEAFF. The CDR3 bases are TGCAGCGTATCAGGGGTTACTGAAGCTTTCTTT.

V gene TRBV7-6 combines with J gene TRBJ2-7; D is perhaps TRBD2 (6 bases). This CDR3 is built from 13 residues. CDR1 is SGHVS and CDR2 is FNYEAQ in the germline V gene. Trimming left V 5 bases short and J 7 bases short, with 15 bases between. CDR3 bases: TGTGCCAGCAGCCTCAACACGGCGGGGGAGCAGTACTTC. It codes for CASSLNTAGEQYF.